This T cell receptor beta chain was sequenced during a study of identical twins. Study-wide results and limits: Among out-of-frame alpha sequences shared by twins, low generation probability occurred in excess.

In regard to this clonotype: The antigen remains undetermined.

Germline assignment: CDR1 SGHRS and CDR2 YFSETQ. Trimming left V 2 bases short and J 4 bases short, with 9 bases between. This CDR3 contains 13 residues. TCRdb re-called the 5' RACE reads through MiXCR, storing one row per CDR3 protein. The sample lists about 500,000 distinct CDR3 sequences; over 11% were seen once. The same sample was also studied in work on yellow fever vaccine responses in identical twins.

This sequence originates from a woman aged 18-29 years in good health. J is TRBJ1-1 and V is TRBV5-1; unclear D gene. The sample comprised CD4+ T cells sorted from blood. CDR3 in DNA: TGCGCCAGCAGCTTTATGGGTGTCACTGAAGCTTTCTTT. Protein product: CASSFMGVTEAFF.